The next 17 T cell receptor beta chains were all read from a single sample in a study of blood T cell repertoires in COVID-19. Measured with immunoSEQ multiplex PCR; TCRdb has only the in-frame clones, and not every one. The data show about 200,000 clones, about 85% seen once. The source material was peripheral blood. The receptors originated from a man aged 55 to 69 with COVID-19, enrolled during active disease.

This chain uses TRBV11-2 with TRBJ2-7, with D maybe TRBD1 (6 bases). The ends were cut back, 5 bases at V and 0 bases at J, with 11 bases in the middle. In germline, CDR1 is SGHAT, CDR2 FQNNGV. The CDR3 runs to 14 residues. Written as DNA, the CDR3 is TGTGCCAGCAGCCGGACAGCGAGCTCCTACGAGCAGTACTTC. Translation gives CASSRTASSYEQYF.

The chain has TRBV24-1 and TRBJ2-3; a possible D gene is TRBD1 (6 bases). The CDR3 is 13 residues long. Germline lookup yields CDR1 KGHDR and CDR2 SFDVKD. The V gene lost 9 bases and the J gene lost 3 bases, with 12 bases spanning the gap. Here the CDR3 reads CATGSQGTDTQYF. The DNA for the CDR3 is TGTGCCACCGGTTCCCAGGGGACAGATACGCAGTATTTT.

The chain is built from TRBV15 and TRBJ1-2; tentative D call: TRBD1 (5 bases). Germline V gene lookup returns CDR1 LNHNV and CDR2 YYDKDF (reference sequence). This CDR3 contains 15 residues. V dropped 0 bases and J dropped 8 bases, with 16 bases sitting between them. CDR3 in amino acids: CATSRDPGRVDGYTF. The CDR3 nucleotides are TGTGCCACCAGCAGAGATCCGGGCAGGGTGGACGGCTACACCTTC.

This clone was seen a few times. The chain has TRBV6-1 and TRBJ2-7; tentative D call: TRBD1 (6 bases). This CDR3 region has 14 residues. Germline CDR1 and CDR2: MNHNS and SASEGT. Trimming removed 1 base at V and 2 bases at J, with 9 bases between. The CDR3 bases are TGTGCCAGCAGTGAAGGGGGACACCCCTACGAGCAGTACTTC. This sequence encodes CASSEGGHPYEQYF.

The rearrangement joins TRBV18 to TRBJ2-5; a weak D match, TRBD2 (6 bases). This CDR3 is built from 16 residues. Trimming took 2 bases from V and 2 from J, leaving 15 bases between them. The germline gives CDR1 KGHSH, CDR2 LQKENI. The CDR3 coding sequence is TGTGCCAGCTCACCAGGTTCCGGGGGTCGTCAAGAGACCCAGTACTTC. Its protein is CASSPGSGGRQETQYF.

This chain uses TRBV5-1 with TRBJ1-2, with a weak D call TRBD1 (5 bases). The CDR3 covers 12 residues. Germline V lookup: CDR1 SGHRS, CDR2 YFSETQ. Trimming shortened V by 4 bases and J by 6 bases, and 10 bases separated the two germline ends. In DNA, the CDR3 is TGCGCCAGCAGCGAGGGGAGGGATGGCTACACCTTC. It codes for CASSEGRDGYTF.

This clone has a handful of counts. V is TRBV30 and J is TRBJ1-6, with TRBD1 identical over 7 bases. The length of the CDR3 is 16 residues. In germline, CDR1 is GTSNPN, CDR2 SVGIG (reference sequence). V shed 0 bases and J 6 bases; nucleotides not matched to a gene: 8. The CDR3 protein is CAWSVPLGQANSPLHF. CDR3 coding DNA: TGTGCCTGGAGTGTTCCCCTCGGACAGGCTAATTCACCCCTCCACTTT.

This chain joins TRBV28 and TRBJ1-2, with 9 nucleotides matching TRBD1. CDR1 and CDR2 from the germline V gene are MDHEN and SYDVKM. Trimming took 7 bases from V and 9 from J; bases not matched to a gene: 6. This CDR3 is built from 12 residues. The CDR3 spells CASTPGQGSYTF. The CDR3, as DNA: TGTGCCAGCACCCCGGGACAGGGAAGCTACACCTTC.

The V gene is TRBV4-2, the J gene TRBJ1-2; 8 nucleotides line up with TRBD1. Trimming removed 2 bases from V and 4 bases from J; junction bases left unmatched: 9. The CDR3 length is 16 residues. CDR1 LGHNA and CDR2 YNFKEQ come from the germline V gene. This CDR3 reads CASSQNRDRLAYGYTF. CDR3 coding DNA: TGTGCCAGCAGCCAAAACCGGGACAGGTTGGCCTATGGCTACACCTTC.

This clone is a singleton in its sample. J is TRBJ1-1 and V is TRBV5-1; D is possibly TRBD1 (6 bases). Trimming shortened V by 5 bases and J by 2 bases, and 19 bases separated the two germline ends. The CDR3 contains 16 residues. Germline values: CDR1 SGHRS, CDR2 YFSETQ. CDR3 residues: CASRDVTGRVNTEAFF. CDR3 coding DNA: TGCGCCAGCAGGGACGTAACAGGGAGGGTAAACACTGAAGCTTTCTTT.

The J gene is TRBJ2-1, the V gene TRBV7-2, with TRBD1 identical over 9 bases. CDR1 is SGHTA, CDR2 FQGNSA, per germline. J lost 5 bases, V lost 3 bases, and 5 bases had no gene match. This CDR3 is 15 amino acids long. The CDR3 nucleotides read TGTGCCAGCAGCTTCGACAGGGGGGCGCACAATGAGCAGTTCTTC. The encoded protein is CASSFDRGAHNEQFF.

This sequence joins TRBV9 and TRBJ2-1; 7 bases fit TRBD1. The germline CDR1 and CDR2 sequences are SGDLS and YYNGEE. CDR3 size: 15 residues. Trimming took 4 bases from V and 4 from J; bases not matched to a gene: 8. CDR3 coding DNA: TGTGCCAGCAGCCGTACAGGGGTGGAGTACAATGAGCAGTTCTTC. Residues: CASSRTGVEYNEQFF. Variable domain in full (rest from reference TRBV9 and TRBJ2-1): DSGVTQTPKHLITATGQRVTLRCSPRSGDLSVYWYQQSLDQGLQFLIQYYNGEERAKGNILERFSAQQFPDLHSELNLSSLELGDSALYFCASSRTGVEYNEQFFGPGTRLTVL.

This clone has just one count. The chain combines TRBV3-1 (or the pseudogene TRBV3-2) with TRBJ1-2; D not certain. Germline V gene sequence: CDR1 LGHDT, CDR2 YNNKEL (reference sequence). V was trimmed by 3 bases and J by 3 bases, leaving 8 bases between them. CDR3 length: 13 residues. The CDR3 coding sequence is TGTGCCAGCAGCCAGTTTTCAGACTATGGCTACACCTTC. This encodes CASSQFSDYGYTF.

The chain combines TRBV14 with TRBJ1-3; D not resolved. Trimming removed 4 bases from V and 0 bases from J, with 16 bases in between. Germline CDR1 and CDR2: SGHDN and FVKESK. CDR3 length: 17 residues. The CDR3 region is CASSPSLGRYSGNTIYF. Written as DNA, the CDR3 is TGTGCCAGCAGCCCCAGCTTGGGCCGATACTCTGGAAACACCATATATTTT.

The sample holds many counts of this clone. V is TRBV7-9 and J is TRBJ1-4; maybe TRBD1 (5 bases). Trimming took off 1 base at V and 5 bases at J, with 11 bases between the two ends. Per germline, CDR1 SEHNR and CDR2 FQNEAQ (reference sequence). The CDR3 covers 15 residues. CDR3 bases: TGTGCCAGCAGCTTAGGGGGGGGACCCAATGAAAAACTGTTTTTT. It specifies CASSLGGGPNEKLFF.

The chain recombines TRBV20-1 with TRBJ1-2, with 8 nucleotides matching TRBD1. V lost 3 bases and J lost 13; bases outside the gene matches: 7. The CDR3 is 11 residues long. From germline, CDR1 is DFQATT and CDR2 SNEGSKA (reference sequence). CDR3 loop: CSASRTGTFTF. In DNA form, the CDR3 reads TGCAGTGCTAGTAGGACAGGGACTTTCACCTTC.

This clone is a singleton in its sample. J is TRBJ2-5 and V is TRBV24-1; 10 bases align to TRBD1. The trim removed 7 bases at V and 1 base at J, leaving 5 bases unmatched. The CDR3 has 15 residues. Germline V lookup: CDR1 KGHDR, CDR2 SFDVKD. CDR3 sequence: CATRPGTGVQETQYF. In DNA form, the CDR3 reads TGTGCCACCAGACCCGGGACAGGGGTCCAAGAGACCCAGTACTTC.